A selection of T cell receptor beta chains follows, all from one sample in a study of CD8+CD57+ T cells in acquired aplastic anemia. A single record per CDR3 protein comes from TCRdb applying MiXCR to the reads. The sample has under 200,000 distinct CDR3 sequences; roughly 48% are singletons. Specimen: sorted CD4+, CD8+, or CD8+CD57+ T cells (not recorded which) from PBMCs. The receptors come from a human donor with aplastic anemia. Both conserved end residues are part of each CDR3. The D gene is left open where the match is weak. Rows may omit the clone size; those that give it use once, few, many or a size class.

size: many
J: TRBJ2-3
D: TRBD2
V: TRBV24-1
DNA: TGTGCCACCAGGGCCAGACTAGCGGGAGACTCAGATACGCAGTATTTT
CDR3: CATRARLAGDSDTQYF

size: many
J: TRBJ1-1
D: TRBD1
V: TRBV7-8
DNA: TGTGCCAGCAGCCTCGCGGGACAGGAGGCTTTCTTT
CDR3: CASSLAGQEAFF

size: .
J: TRBJ1-5
D: TRBD1
V: TRBV12-5
DNA: TGTGCTAGTGTTACAGGGGGGGAATATCAGCCCCAGCATTTT
CDR3: CASVTGGEYQPQHF

size: .
J: TRBJ2-3
D: .
V: TRBV29-1
DNA: TGCAGCGTTGACAGCACCACTAGCACAGATACGCAGTATTTT
CDR3: CSVDSTTSTDTQYF

size: once
J: TRBJ1-1
D: TRBD1
V: TRBV10-3
DNA: TGTGCCATCAGTGAGTCCTTCCAGGGGGAAACTGAAGCTTTCTTT
CDR3: CAISESFQGETEAFF

size: .
J: TRBJ2-6
D: .
V: TRBV10-2
DNA: TGCGCCAGCAGTGAGGGGCACCGCTCTGGGGCCAACGTCCTGACTTTC
CDR3: CASSEGHRSGANVLTF

size: .
J: TRBJ2-7
D: .
V: TRBV9
DNA: TGTGCCAGCAGCGAGCAGAGCTACGAGCAGTACTTC
CDR3: CASSEQSYEQYF

size: .
J: TRBJ1-1
D: .
V: TRBV2
DNA: TGTGCCAGCGGTAGTCCGAACACTGAAGCTTTCTTT
CDR3: CASGSPNTEAFF

size: .
J: TRBJ2-2
D: .
V: TRBV7-3
DNA: TGTGCCAGCAGCCCCGGATTGACCGGGGAGCTGTTTTTT
CDR3: CASSPGLTGELFF

size: many
J: TRBJ2-3
D: .
V: TRBV20-1
DNA: TGCAGTGCTAGGGACGGTCGAAGCACAGATACGCAGTATTTT
CDR3: CSARDGRSTDTQYF

size: .
J: TRBJ1-5
D: TRBD1
V: TRBV29-1
DNA: TGCAGCGGTACTGGGACAGGGACGAATCAGCCCCAGCATTTT
CDR3: CSGTGTGTNQPQHF

size: .
J: TRBJ2-1
D: .
V: TRBV24-1
DNA: TGTGCCACCAGTCCCAAACCGGGACTTTACAATGAGCAGTTCTTC
CDR3: CATSPKPGLYNEQFF

size: .
J: TRBJ1-6
D: .
V: TRBV2
DNA: TGTGCCAGTTCGGGCCAGAGAAATTCACCCCTCCACTTT
CDR3: CASSGQRNSPLHF

size: many
J: TRBJ2-1
D: .
V: TRBV5-1
DNA: TGCGCCAGCAGCTGGGGGGGCGGCAGCTCCTACAATGAGCAGTTCTTC
CDR3: CASSWGGGSSYNEQFF

size: .
J: TRBJ1-5
D: TRBD1
V: TRBV11-1
DNA: TGTGCCAGCAGCTTAGGGGCGGGGACAGGGACTAAAGCCCAGCATTTT
CDR3: CASSLGAGTGTKAQHF

size: many
J: TRBJ2-6
D: .
V: TRBV5-5
DNA: TGTGCCAGCAGCCTACAGGGCTCCTCTGGGGCCAACGTCCTGACTTTC
CDR3: CASSLQGSSGANVLTF

size: .
J: TRBJ2-1
D: TRBD1
V: TRBV4-1
DNA: TGCGCCAGCAGCGAAGGACAGGGAGGCCACAATGAGCAGTTCTTC
CDR3: CASSEGQGGHNEQFF

size: .
J: TRBJ1-2
D: .
V: TRBV29-1
DNA: TGCAGCGTTGGTGGCGGGAACTATGGCTACACCTTC
CDR3: CSVGGGNYGYTF

size: few
J: TRBJ1-5
D: .
V: TRBV10-2
DNA: TGCGCCAGCAGTGAAGTTCGGGAAGGGAATCAGCCCCAGCATTTT
CDR3: CASSEVREGNQPQHF

size: .
J: TRBJ2-3
D: TRBD1
V: TRBV20-1
DNA: TGCAGTGCCGGGACAGGGAACACAGATACGCAGTATTTT
CDR3: CSAGTGNTDTQYF

size: many
J: TRBJ2-5
D: .
V: TRBV20-1
DNA: TGCAGTGCTAGAGATTGGGGGACATTACAAGAGACCCAGTACTTC
CDR3: CSARDWGTLQETQYF

size: .
J: TRBJ1-4
D: .
V: TRBV15
DNA: TGTGCCACCAGCAGAGATGGCGGGGGTCCAAAACTGTTTTTT
CDR3: CATSRDGGGPKLFF

size: .
J: TRBJ2-7
D: .
V: TRBV19
DNA: TGTGCCAGTAGCCTCGGGTCCACAGGGCTCTACGAGCAGTACTTC
CDR3: CASSLGSTGLYEQYF

size: .
J: TRBJ1-1
D: .
V: TRBV20-1
DNA: TGCAGTGCTAGCCGGGGGAGGACTGAAGCTTTCTTT
CDR3: CSASRGRTEAFF

size: .
J: TRBJ1-2
D: .
V: TRBV19
DNA: TGTGCCAGTAGTCCCCAGACTGTTAACGGTGGCTACACCTTC
CDR3: CASSPQTVNGGYTF

size: few
J: TRBJ2-3
D: .
V: TRBV28
DNA: TGTGCCAGCGGACGACAAACAGATACGCAGTATTTT
CDR3: CASGRQTDTQYF

size: .
J: TRBJ1-1
D: TRBD1
V: TRBV2
DNA: TGTGCCAGCAGGGGACAGTACCAGAACACTGAAGCTTTCTTT
CDR3: CASRGQYQNTEAFF

size: .
J: TRBJ2-5
D: .
V: TRBV28
DNA: TGTGCCAGGTCTCTTTCCTCTAGAGCCCAAGAGACCCAGTACTTC
CDR3: CARSLSSRAQETQYF

size: few
J: TRBJ1-1
D: .
V: TRBV30
DNA: TGTGCCTGGAGTGTATCTCGGGACAATCAAGCTTTCTTT
CDR3: CAWSVSRDNQAFF

size: many
J: TRBJ1-1
D: TRBD1
V: TRBV20-1
DNA: TGCAGAGCATACAGGACAGGACCAAACACTGAAGCTTTCTTT
CDR3: CRAYRTGPNTEAFF

size: many
J: TRBJ1-6
D: .
V: TRBV9
DNA: TGTGCCAGCAGCGAACGACCTCTCGGGGGTAGCTCACCCCTCCACTTT
CDR3: CASSERPLGGSSPLHF

size: few
J: TRBJ1-2
D: .
V: TRBV19
DNA: TGTGCCAGTAGACCCGCCCCCAGGGGCCCTACTGGGGGCTACACCTTC
CDR3: CASRPAPRGPTGGYTF

size: .
J: TRBJ2-7
D: TRBD2
V: TRBV9
DNA: TGTGCCAGCAGCGAGGGCGGGGGCTACGAGCAGTACTTC
CDR3: CASSEGGGYEQYF

size: many
J: TRBJ1-6
D: .
V: TRBV4-3
DNA: TGCGCCAGCAGCCAGGGGGGGGGGCCAGTTAATTCACCCCTCCACTTT
CDR3: CASSQGGGPVNSPLHF

size: many
J: TRBJ2-7
D: .
V: TRBV20-1
DNA: TGCAGTGCTAGAGATTTGCGCGTTAGCTCCTACGAGCAGTACTTC
CDR3: CSARDLRVSSYEQYF

size: few
J: TRBJ1-5
D: .
V: TRBV6-1
DNA: TGTGCCAGCACCGTACAGGTCAATCAGCCCCAGCATTTT
CDR3: CASTVQVNQPQHF

size: .
J: TRBJ2-4
D: TRBD1
V: TRBV5-5
DNA: TGTGCCAGCAGTCCAACTTACCGGGACAGGGTAATCGAAAACATTCAGTACTTC
CDR3: CASSPTYRDRVIENIQYF

size: .
J: TRBJ2-7
D: TRBD2
V: TRBV2
DNA: TGTGCTAGCAAGAGGGACTACGAGCAGCACTTC
CDR3: CASKRDYEQHF

size: many
J: TRBJ2-7
D: TRBD1
V: TRBV9
DNA: TGTGCCAGCAGCGTAGACGGCGGGACAGGGGTGGTCTACGAGCAGTACTTC
CDR3: CASSVDGGTGVVYEQYF

size: .
J: TRBJ2-2
D: .
V: TRBV29-1
DNA: TGCAGCGTTGCGTGGCCAAACGGGGAGCTGTTTTTT
CDR3: CSVAWPNGELFF

size: once
J: TRBJ2-1
D: TRBD1
V: TRBV24-1
DNA: TGTGCCACCAGTGCAGGACCGGGACAGTCTTACAATGAGCAGTTCTTC
CDR3: CATSAGPGQSYNEQFF

size: .
J: TRBJ2-3
D: TRBD2
V: TRBV11-2
DNA: TGTGCCAGCAGCCCGGGGGCGGGAGGGCCGGATACGCAGTATTTT
CDR3: CASSPGAGGPDTQYF

size: .
J: TRBJ2-3
D: .
V: TRBV10-3
DNA: TGTGCTATCAGCGGGAGGACAGGGAGCACAGATACGCGGTATTTT
CDR3: CAISGRTGSTDTRYF

size: .
J: TRBJ1-3
D: TRBD1
V: TRBV10-3
DNA: TGTGCCATCAGTCCAACCCAGGGGGTTGGAAACACCATATATTTT
CDR3: CAISPTQGVGNTIYF

size: .
J: TRBJ2-3
D: TRBD2
V: TRBV10-3
DNA: TGTGCCATCGGACTAGCAGAAAGCACAGATACGCAGTATTTT
CDR3: CAIGLAESTDTQYF

size: many
J: TRBJ2-7
D: .
V: TRBV19
DNA: TGTGCCAGTAGTATAGGGGCAGGGGACATCTACGAGCAGTACTTC
CDR3: CASSIGAGDIYEQYF

size: many
J: TRBJ1-1
D: .
V: TRBV5-4
DNA: TGTGCCAGCAGTAACAGACAAGACGCTGAAGCTTTCTTT
CDR3: CASSNRQDAEAFF

size: .
J: TRBJ2-5
D: .
V: TRBV20-1
DNA: TGCAGTGCTCTGGGAATAGCCCAAGAGACCCAGTACTTC
CDR3: CSALGIAQETQYF